The clone carrying this T cell receptor beta chain is a singleton in its sample. No antigen is known for it. Preparation of TCR beta libraries was done by quantitative 5'-RACE with molecular barcodes. From the 5' RACE reads, TCRdb called clonotypes with MiXCR, one entry per CDR3 protein. The sample holds roughly 150,000 distinct CDR3 sequences; 30% to 35% are singletons and the top ten take 6%. This specimen comes from a study of CD8 T cells in ankylosing spondylitis. Points from the study as a whole: Seemingly distinctive of ankylosing spondylitis blood was a TCR beta motif formed by eight highly homologous variants. As for the disease-linked clones, they showed a CD8+ phenotype and occurred at relatively low frequencies in peripheral blood.

This CDR3 is 16 amino acids long. Germline trimming cut 6 bases from V and 4 bases from J; bases unmatched to any gene: 7. Sequenced input: synovial fluid, either unsorted or a sorted T cell fraction (not recorded which). This TCR was sampled from a male donor with ankylosing spondylitis. This chain connects TRBV12-3 or TRBV12-4 to TRBJ2-1; 12 nucleotides match TRBD2. CDR3 amino acids: CASSLLGLAGYNEQFF. The CDR3 DNA is TGTGCCAGCAGCCTATTAGGACTAGCGGGGTACAATGAGCAGTTCTTC.